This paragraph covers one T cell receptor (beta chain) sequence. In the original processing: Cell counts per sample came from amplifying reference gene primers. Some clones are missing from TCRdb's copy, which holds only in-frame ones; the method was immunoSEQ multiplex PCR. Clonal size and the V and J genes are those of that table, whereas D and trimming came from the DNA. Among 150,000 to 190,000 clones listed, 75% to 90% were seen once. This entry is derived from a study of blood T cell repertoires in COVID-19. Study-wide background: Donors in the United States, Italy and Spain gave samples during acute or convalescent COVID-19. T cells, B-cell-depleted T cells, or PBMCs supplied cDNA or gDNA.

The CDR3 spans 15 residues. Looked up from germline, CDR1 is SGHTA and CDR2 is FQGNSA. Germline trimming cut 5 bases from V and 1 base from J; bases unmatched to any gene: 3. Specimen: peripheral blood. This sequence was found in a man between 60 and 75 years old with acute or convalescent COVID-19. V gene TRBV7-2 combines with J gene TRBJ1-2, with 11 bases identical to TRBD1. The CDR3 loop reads CASSPGTGGNYGYTF. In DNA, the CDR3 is TGTGCCAGCAGCCCCGGGACAGGGGGTAACTATGGCTACACCTTC.